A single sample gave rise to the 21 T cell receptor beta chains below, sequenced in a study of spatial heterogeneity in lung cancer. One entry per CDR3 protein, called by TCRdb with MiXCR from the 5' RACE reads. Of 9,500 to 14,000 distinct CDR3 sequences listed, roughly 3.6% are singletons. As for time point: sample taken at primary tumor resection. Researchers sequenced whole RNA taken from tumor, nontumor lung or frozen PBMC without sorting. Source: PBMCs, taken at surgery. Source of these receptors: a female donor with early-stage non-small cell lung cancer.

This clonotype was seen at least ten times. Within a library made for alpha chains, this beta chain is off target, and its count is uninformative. This CDR3 reads CSVIGGGVGQYF. The CDR3 DNA reads as TGCAGCGTTATTGGCGGGGGGGTTGGGCAGTATTTT. The genes are TRBV29-1 and TRBJ2-3; 9 bases line up with TRBD2. The CDR3 covers 12 residues. Germline V lookup: CDR1 SQVTM, CDR2 ANQGSEA. With V trimmed by 5 bases and J by 11 bases, 8 bases remained unmatched.

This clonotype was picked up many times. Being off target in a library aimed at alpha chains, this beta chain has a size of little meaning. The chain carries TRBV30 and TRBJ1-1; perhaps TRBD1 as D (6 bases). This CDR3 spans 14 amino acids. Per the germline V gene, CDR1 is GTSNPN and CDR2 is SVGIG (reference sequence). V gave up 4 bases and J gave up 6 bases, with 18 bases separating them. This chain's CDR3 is CAWMNRASGAEAFF. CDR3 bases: TGTGCCTGGATGAACAGGGCCTCGGGGGCTGAAGCTTTCTTT.

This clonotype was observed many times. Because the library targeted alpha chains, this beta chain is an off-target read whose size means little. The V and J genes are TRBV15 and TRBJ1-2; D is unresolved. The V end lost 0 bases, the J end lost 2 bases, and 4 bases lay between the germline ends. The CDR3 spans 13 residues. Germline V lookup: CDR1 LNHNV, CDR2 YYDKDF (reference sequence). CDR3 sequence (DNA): TGTGCCACCAGCAGAGAACAGAACTATGGCTACACCTTC. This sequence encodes CATSREQNYGYTF.

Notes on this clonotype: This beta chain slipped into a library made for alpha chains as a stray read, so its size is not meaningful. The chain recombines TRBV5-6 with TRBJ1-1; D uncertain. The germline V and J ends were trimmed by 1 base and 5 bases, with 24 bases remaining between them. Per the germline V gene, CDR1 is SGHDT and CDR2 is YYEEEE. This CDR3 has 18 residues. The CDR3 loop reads CASSLYAVLGSGRTEAFF. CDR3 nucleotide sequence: TGTGCCAGCAGCTTGTATGCGGTATTGGGGTCGGGGAGGACTGAAGCTTTCTTT. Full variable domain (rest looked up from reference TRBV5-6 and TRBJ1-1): DAGVTQSPTHLIKTRGQQVTLRCSPKSGHDTVSWYQQALGQGPQFIFQYYEEEERQRGNFPDRFSGHQFPNYSSELNVNALLLGDSALYLCASSLYAVLGSGRTEAFFGQGTRLTVV.

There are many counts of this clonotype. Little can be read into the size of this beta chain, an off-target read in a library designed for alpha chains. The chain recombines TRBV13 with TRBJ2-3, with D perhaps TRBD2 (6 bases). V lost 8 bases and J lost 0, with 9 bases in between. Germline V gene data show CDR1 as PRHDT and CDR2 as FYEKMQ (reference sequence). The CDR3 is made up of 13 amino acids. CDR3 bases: TGTGCCAGCTCCGGGACTAGCACAGATACGCAGTATTTT. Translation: CASSGTSTDTQYF.

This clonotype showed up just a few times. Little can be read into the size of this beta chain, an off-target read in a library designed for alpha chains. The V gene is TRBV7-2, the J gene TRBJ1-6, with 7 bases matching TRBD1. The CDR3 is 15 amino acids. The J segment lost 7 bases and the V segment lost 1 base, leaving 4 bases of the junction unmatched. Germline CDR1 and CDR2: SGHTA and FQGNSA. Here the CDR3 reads CASSLGQGPNSPLHF. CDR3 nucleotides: TGTGCCAGCAGCTTAGGACAGGGCCCAAATTCACCCCTCCACTTT.

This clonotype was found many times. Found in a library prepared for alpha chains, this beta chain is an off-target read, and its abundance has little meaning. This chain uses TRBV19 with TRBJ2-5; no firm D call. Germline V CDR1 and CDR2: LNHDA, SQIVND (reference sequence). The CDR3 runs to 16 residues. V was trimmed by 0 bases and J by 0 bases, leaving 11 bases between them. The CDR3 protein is CASSIDQTEHQETQYF. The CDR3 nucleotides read TGTGCCAGTAGTATAGATCAGACCGAGCACCAAGAGACCCAGTACTTC.

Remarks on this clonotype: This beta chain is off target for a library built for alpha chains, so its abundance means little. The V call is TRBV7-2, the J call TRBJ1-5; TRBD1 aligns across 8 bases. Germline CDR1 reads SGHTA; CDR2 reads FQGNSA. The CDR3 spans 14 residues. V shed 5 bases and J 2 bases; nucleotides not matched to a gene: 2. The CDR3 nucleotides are TGTGCCAGCAGCACAGGGGGGGGCAATCAGCCCCAGCATTTT. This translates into CASSTGGGNQPQHF. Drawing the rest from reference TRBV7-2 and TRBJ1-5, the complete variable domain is GAGVSQSPSNKVTEKGKDVELRCDPISGHTALYWYRQSLGQGLEFLIYFQGNSAPDKSGLPSDRFSAERTGGSVSTLTIQRTQQEDSAVYLCASSTGGGNQPQHFGDGTRLSIL.

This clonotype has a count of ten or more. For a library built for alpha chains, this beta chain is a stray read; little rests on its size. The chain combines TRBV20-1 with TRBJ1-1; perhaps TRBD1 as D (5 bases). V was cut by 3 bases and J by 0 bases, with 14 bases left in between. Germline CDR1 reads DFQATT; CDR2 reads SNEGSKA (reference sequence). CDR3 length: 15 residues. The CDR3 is CSASEDSRMNTEAFF. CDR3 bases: TGCAGTGCTAGTGAAGACAGCCGCATGAACACTGAAGCTTTCTTT.

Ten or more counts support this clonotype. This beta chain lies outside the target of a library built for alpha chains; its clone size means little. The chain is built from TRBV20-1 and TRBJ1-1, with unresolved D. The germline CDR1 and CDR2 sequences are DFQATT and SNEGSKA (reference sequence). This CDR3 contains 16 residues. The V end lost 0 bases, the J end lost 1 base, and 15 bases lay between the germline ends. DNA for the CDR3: TGCAGTGCTAGAGATCCATCCGGGAGACCGAACACTGAAGCTTTCTTT. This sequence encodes CSARDPSGRPNTEAFF.

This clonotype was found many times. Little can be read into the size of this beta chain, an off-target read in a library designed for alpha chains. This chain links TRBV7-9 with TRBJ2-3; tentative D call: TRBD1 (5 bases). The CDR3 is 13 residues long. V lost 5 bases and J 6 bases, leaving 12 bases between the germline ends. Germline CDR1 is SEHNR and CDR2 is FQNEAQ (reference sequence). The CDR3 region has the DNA TGTGCCAGCAGCACCGCAGGGCTTGATACGCAGTATTTT. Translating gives CASSTAGLDTQYF. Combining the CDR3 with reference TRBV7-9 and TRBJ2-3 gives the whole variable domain DTGVSQNPRHKITKRGQNVTFRCDPISEHNRLYWYRQTLGQGPEFLTYFQNEAQLEKSRLLSDRFSAERPKGSFSTLEIQRTEQGDSAMYLCASSTAGLDTQYFGPGTRLTVL.

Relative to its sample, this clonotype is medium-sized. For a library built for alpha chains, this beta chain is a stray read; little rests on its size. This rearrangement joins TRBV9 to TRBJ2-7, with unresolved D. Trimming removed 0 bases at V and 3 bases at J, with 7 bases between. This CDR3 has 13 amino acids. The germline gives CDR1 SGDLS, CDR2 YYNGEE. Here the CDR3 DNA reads TGTGCCAGCAGCGTAGGGGCCGGCTACGAGCAGTACTTC. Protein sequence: CASSVGAGYEQYF. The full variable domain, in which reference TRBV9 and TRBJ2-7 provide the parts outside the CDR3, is DSGVTQTPKHLITATGQRVTLRCSPRSGDLSVYWYQQSLDQGLQFLIQYYNGEERAKGNILERFSAQQFPDLHSELNLSSLELGDSALYFCASSVGAGYEQYFGPGTRLTVT.

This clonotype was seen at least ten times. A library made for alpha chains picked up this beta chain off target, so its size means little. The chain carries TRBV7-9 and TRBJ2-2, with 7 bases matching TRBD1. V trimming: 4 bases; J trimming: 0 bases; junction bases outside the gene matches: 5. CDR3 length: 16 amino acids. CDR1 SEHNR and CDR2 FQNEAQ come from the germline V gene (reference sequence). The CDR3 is CASSSPGTANTGELFF. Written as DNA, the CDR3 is TGTGCCAGCAGCTCCCCCGGGACAGCGAACACCGGGGAGCTGTTTTTT.

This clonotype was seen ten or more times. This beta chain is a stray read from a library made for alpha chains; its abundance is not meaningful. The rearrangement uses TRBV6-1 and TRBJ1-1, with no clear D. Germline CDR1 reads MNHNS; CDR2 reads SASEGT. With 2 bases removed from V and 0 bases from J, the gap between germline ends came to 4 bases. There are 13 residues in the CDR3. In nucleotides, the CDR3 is TGTGCCAGCAGTGAAAACCTGAACACTGAAGCTTTCTTT. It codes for CASSENLNTEAFF.

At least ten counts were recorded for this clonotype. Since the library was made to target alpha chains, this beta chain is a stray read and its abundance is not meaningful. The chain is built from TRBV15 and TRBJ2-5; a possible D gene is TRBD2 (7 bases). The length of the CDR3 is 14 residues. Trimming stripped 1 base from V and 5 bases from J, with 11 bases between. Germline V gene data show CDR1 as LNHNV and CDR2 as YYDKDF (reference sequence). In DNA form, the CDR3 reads TGTGCCACCAGCAGAGCGGGGGGCCTCGAGACCCAGTACTTC. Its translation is CATSRAGGLETQYF.

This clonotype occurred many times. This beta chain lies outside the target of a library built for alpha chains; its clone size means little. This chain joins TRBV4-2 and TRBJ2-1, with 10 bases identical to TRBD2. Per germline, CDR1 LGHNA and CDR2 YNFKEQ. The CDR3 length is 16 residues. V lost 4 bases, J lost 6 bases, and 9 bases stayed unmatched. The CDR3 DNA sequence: TGTGCCAGCAGCCCAAAGCGGGGGGGTGTTAGCAATGAGCAGTTCTTC. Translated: CASSPKRGGVSNEQFF.

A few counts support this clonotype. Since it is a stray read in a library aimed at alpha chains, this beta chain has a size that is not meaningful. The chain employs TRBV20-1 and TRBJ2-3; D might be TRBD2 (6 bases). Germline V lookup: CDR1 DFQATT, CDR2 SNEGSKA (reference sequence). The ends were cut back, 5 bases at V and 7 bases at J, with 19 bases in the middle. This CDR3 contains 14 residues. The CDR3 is CSAQAGGPGNTQYF. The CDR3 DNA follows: TGCAGTGCTCAAGCCGGAGGGCCGGGAAATACGCAGTATTTT.

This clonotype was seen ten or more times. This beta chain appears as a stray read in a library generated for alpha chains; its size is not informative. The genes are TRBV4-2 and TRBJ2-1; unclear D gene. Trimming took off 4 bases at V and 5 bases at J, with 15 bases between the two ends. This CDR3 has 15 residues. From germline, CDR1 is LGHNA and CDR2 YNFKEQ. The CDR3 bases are TGTGCCAGCAGCCGAGCCCTAATAAGCAACAATGAGCAGTTCTTC. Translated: CASSRALISNNEQFF.

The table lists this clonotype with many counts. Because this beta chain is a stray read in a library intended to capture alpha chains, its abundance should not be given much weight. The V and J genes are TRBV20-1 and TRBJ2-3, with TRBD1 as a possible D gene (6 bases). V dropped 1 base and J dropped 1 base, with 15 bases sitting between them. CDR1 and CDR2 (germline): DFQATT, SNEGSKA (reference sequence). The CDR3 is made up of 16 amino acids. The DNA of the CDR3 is TGCAGTGCTAGAGTGGGCCAGGCAGGGGGCACAGATACGCAGTATTTT. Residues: CSARVGQAGGTDTQYF.

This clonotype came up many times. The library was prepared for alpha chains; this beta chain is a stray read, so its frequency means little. CDR3 sequence: CATSDRQAGISTGELFF. In DNA, the CDR3 is TGTGCCACCAGTGACCGTCAGGCAGGGATCAGCACCGGGGAGCTGTTTTTT. The chain links TRBV24-1 to TRBJ2-2; maybe TRBD1 (5 bases). Germline V gene sequence: CDR1 KGHDR, CDR2 SFDVKD. The CDR3 covers 17 residues. V lost 4 bases and J 4 bases, leaving 18 bases between the germline ends.

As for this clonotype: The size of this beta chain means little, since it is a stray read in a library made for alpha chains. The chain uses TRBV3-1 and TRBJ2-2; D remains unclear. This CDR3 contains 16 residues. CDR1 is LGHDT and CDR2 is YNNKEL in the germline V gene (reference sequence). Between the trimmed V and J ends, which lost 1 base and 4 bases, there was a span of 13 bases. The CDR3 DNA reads TGTGCCAGCAGCCAAGGAGTAACCTCGAGCACCGGGGAGCTGTTTTTT. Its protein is CASSQGVTSSTGELFF. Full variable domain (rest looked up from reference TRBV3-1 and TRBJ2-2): DTAVSQTPKYLVTQMGNDKSIKCEQNLGHDTMYWYKQDSKKFLKIMFSYNNKELIINETVPNRFSPKSPDKAHLNLHINSLELGDSAVYFCASSQGVTSSTGELFFGEGSRLTVL.